This T cell receptor (beta chain) was captured in a study of cytomegalovirus exposure and HLA in healthy donors. Study outcomes and limitations: It was reported that TCR beta sequences correctly inferred the HLA-A and HLA-B alleles for most subjects. In a later analysis, specific HLA alleles were associated with 15,000 to 20,000 TCR beta sequences at a 0.05 false discovery rate. There were several of the most significant clusters that appeared linked to common viral pathogens in a later analysis.

Per the germline V gene, CDR1 is MDHEN and CDR2 is SYDVKM. J gave up 9 bases and V 6 bases, and 11 bases lay outside the gene matches. This CDR3 is built from 15 residues. This clone has just one count. Its cognate antigen is unknown. The PCR made use of 60 Vbeta and 13 Jbeta primers. Sequenced by immunoSEQ multiplex PCR; TCRdb stores in-frame clones only, minus some. The sample contains about 120,000 clones, approximately 80% of which appear only once. The TCR sequence derives from a male donor in good health and CMV-seropositive. The specimen sequenced was PBMCs. V and J are TRBV28 and TRBJ2-1; 10 bases map to TRBD2. The CDR3 sequence: CASSSAGGRVSEQFF. CDR3 in DNA: TGTGCCAGCAGCTCAGCGGGGGGGCGTGTTAGTGAGCAGTTCTTC.